What follows are 24 T cell receptor beta chains derived from one specimen sequenced in a study of T cells expressing NK-cell markers. TCRdb re-called the 5' RACE reads and shows each CDR3 protein once, DNA omitted. Found here are under 600,000 distinct CDR3 sequences; the top ten clones hold over 1.1%. What was sequenced was blood T cells: a sorted CD56 or NKG2C T cell subset, CD4+ or CD8+ T cells, or bulk PBMC T cells (not recorded which). These receptors all come from a woman in her forties or fifties in good health.

The rearrangement joins TRBV6-1 to TRBJ1-1. There are 13 residues in the CDR3. Looked up from germline, CDR1 is MNHNS and CDR2 is SASEGT. The CDR3 is CASSLRSGTEAFF.

V usage is TRBV12-3 or TRBV12-4 and J usage is TRBJ2-3; TCRdb proposes TRBD1, but this gene call is untestable without DNA. The CDR3 length is 15 residues. The CDR3 region is CASSLKGDRGDTQYF.

J is TRBJ2-2 and V is TRBV20-1; there is no DNA to check the TCRdb D call of TRBD2. The CDR3 has 15 amino acids. Per the germline V gene, CDR1 is DFQATT and CDR2 is SNEGSKA (reference sequence). The CDR3 sequence is CSEGLAGEEVGELFF.

The V call is TRBV12-3 or TRBV12-4, the J call TRBJ1-1. The CDR3 is 15 amino acids. The CDR3 loop is CASSLQRGLNTEAFF.

This chain links TRBV12-3 or TRBV12-4 with TRBJ2-3; TCRdb lists TRBD2, though no DNA is available to test this call. The length of the CDR3 is 16 residues. This CDR3 reads CASSFETSGIPDTQYF.

V usage is TRBV18 and J usage is TRBJ1-1. Per the germline V gene, CDR1 is KGHSH and CDR2 is LQKENI. This CDR3 is 11 amino acids long. The CDR3 here is CASSLSSEAFF.

The chain employs TRBV6-2 or TRBV6-3 and TRBJ1-3; TCRdb outputs TRBD1, but without DNA this stays unchecked. CDR1 is MNHEY, CDR2 SVGEGT, per germline. This CDR3 spans 13 amino acids. This CDR3 is CASSYGGGNTIYF.

The chain joins TRBV12-5 to TRBJ2-1; TCRdb reports TRBD2, a call that lacks DNA to check it against. The CDR3 consists of 16 residues. The germline V gene encodes CDR1 LGHNT and CDR2 FRNRAP. CDR3 sequence reads: CASGPDGSGAYNEQFF.

This chain connects TRBV7-2 to TRBJ2-5. CDR3 length: 13 residues. In germline, CDR1 is SGHTA, CDR2 FQGNSA. The CDR3 reads CASSLERGKTQYF.

The chain carries TRBV23-1 and TRBJ2-3; TCRdb names TRBD1, which stays unverified in the absence of DNA. TRBV23-1 carries the ORF label, with uncertain function. This CDR3 has 14 amino acids. CDR3 sequence: CASSHFSGTDTQYF.

The gene calls are TRBV25-1 and TRBJ1-2. In germline, CDR1 is MGHDK, CDR2 SYGVNS. CDR3 length: 16 residues. This CDR3 reads CASSPTRRAEGYGYTF.

The rearrangement links TRBV5-6 to TRBJ2-7. Germline CDR1 and CDR2: SGHDT and YYEEEE. The CDR3 loop spans 17 amino acids. The CDR3 is CASSLEGFTTIFDEQYF.

This chain joins TRBV12-3 or TRBV12-4 and TRBJ1-5; TCRdb picks TRBD1, but there is no DNA to check that call. The CDR3 is 20 residues long. The CDR3 protein is CASSPASGQGGKGFGQPQHF.

V gene TRBV25-1 combines with J gene TRBJ1-2. The V gene's germline CDR1 is MGHDK and CDR2 SYGVNS. This CDR3 is 17 amino acids long. The CDR3 sequence: CASSKPLHGKPNYGYTF.

The CDR3 spells CATRGAGANVLTF. This chain joins TRBV12-3 or TRBV12-4 and TRBJ2-6; absent DNA, TCRdb's TRBD2 call cannot be checked. The CDR3 totals 13 residues.

This rearrangement joins TRBV7-8 to TRBJ2-7; TCRdb gives TRBD1 as the D gene, but with no DNA this cannot be confirmed. The CDR3 runs to 15 residues. Germline V lookup: CDR1 SGHVS, CDR2 FQNEAQ. The CDR3 loop is CASGPRQGGSYEQYF.

This sequence joins TRBV29-1 and TRBJ1-2; without DNA, the TCRdb call of TRBD1 cannot be checked. This CDR3 spans 11 amino acids. Germline V gene data show CDR1 as SQVTM and CDR2 as ANQGSEA. The CDR3 reads CSGGQGSGYTF.

This chain links TRBV19 with TRBJ1-1; TCRdb indicates TRBD1, and absent DNA this call remains unverified. Germline lookup yields CDR1 LNHDA and CDR2 SQIVND (reference sequence). This CDR3 has 15 amino acids. CDR3 residues: CASRRDRDRSTEAFF.

The chain joins TRBV12-5 to TRBJ1-4; checking the TCRdb D call of TRBD1 is not possible without DNA. Germline V lookup: CDR1 LGHNT, CDR2 FRNRAP. The CDR3 covers 15 residues. CDR3 protein: CASGRYAGEGGKLFF.

This chain uses TRBV12-3 or TRBV12-4 with TRBJ1-5; the D call of TRBD1 rests on TCRdb alone, since no DNA is present to check it. The CDR3 extends over 15 amino acids. The CDR3 reads CASSRETGGNQPQHF.

V and J are TRBV27 and TRBJ2-7. This CDR3 contains 15 residues. The germline V gene has CDR1 MNHEY and CDR2 SMNVEV (reference sequence). The CDR3 here is CASSSWTSNDYEQYF.

The chain employs TRBV27 and TRBJ2-5. The CDR3 sequence is 12 residues long. Germline CDR1 reads MNHEY; CDR2 reads SMNVEV (reference sequence). CDR3 protein: CASSSKVGTQYF.

The rearrangement links TRBV11-2 to TRBJ2-3; TCRdb's D call of TRBD2 is untestable without DNA. The length of the CDR3 is 17 residues. CDR1 and CDR2 (germline): SGHAT, FQNNGV. This chain's CDR3 is CASSKRTSGVFPDTQYF.

The chain couples TRBV2 to TRBJ2-2. Germline V gene lookup returns CDR1 SNHLY and CDR2 FYNNEI. The CDR3 is 13 residues long. The CDR3 loop is CASRRAISGELFF. The full variable domain, its missing parts supplied by reference TRBV2 and TRBJ2-2, is EPEVTQTPSHQVTQMGQEVILRCVPISNHLYFYWYRQILGQKVEFLVSFYNNEISEKSEIFDDQFSVERPDGSNFTLKIRSTKLEDSAMYFCASRRAISGELFFGEGSRLTVL.